This T cell receptor beta chain appears in the sequencing data of a study of T cell repertoires in cytomegalovirus infection. Overall study context: Used in the study were CMV epitopes, some recently identified and HLA-C-restricted, others well-studied and HLA-B-restricted. Based on public TCR beta signatures, there were indications of CMV infection and of a matching HLA type. Findings and caveats of the study: CMV carriers having the relevant HLA were flagged by cumulative public TCR beta family frequency. CMV-specific TCR beta clonotypes restricted by HLA-C dominated the ex vivo response.

This clonotype has a handful of counts. The antigen is undetermined. TCRdb re-derived calls from the reads in MiXCR, one entry per CDR3 protein. Here the sample spans around 340,000 distinct CDR3 sequences, roughly 29% being singletons. This CDR3 is 17 amino acids long. V was pared by 4 bases and J by 0 bases, with 10 bases of the junction left unmatched. The germline V gene encodes CDR1 MNHEY and CDR2 SVGEGT. The chain couples TRBV6-2 or TRBV6-3 to TRBJ1-1, with 8 bases that match TRBD1. Sequenced material: cultured PBMCs, taken from culture after CMV antigen stimulation. The TCR was taken from a human donor in good health (CMV status not recorded). Some clones in this sample may be carry-over from other donors' samples. CDR3 sequence reads: CASSWEQGVTMNTEAFF. CDR3 bases: TGTGCCAGCAGTTGGGAACAGGGGGTAACCATGAACACTGAAGCTTTCTTT.